What follows is one T cell receptor (beta chain) and its context. Its antigen remains unknown. The time point is: persistent/refractory GD, antithyroid drugs over 5 years with positive TRAb. There was RNA extracted from PBMCs, and the TCR library was made from it. This entry belongs to a study of regulatory T cells in long-lasting Graves disease. General observations from the study: Persistent patients had a count of shared public clonotypes (over 2,500) that exceeded that of new patients (roughly 1,000).

The authors built TCR beta libraries using iRepertoire HTBI primers and Arm-PCR of CDR3 regions. TCRdb reprocessed the multiplex PCR reads with MiXCR, giving one entry per CDR3 protein. The sample includes around 450,000 distinct CDR3 sequences, 20% to 25% of them seen just once. The material sequenced was peripheral blood mononuclear cells (PBMCs), taken when the disease was refractory, from a patient treated with antithyroid drugs. This TCR derives from a female donor with Graves disease.

The CDR3 DNA reads TGCAGCGTTGACACTCCGATTGGCCAGGAGCAGTACTTC. Its translation: CSVDTPIGQEQYF. The chain is built from TRBV29-1 and TRBJ2-7, with no clear D. The CDR3 is 13 amino acids. The germline gives CDR1 SQVTM, CDR2 ANQGSEA. Trimming removed 3 bases at V and 7 bases at J, with 16 bases between.